This TCR beta chain was captured by sequencing in a study of T-cell memory formation after mild COVID-19. Whole-study results and caveats: Pre-infection memory already had some responding clones, implying cross-reactive memory joined. Clones that contracted from day 15 to 85 had balanced CD4/CD8; later expanders were CD4+ biased. The authors left the SARS-CoV-2 specificity of second-wave clones peaking on day 37 unconfirmed.

Using constant-segment primers, 5'RACE produced TCR alpha and TCR beta cDNA libraries carrying sample barcodes and UMIs. TCRdb re-analysed the 5' RACE reads in MiXCR, keeping a single row per CDR3 protein. The table has 65,000 to 95,000 distinct CDR3 sequences, roughly 13% seen once. As to this clonotype: Its antigen is currently unknown.

Germline CDR1 is MNHNY and CDR2 is SVGAGI (reference sequence). Trimming took 5 bases from V and 6 from J, leaving 7 bases between them. This CDR3 region has 12 residues. This clonotype was sampled from a man aged 18 to 35 who had mild COVID-19 (a few samples of this study predate the infection). Cell type and time point are not known. Sequenced material: PBMCs or a T cell subset sorted from them (not recorded which). The gene calls are TRBV6-6 and TRBJ2-2; D gene uncertain. Here the CDR3 reads CASSPRSGELFF. CDR3 bases: TGTGCCAGCAGTCCTCGTTCCGGGGAGCTGTTTTTT.